This TCR beta chain was recorded in a study of cytomegalovirus exposure and HLA in healthy donors. For the study at large: For the approximately 420 genotyped donors, 75% to 90% fell within the Caucasian-associated ancestry cluster.

The PCR ran on 60 Vbeta and 13 Jbeta primers. Measured with immunoSEQ multiplex PCR; TCRdb has only the in-frame clones, and not every one. This table lists approximately 150,000 clones. Study results and limitations: In a later analysis, HLA-associated beta chains showed higher expansion and lower generation probabilities than comparable chains.

Germline V CDR1 and CDR2: SGHAT, FQNNGV. V shed 2 bases and J shed 0 bases, with 11 bases lying between them. The CDR3 loop spans 16 amino acids. Concerning this clone: The antigen remains undetermined.

Material: PBMCs. The J gene is TRBJ1-3, the V gene TRBV11-2; D gene unclear. This TCR came from a male donor in good health and CMV-seronegative. CDR3 DNA: TGTGCCAGCAGCTTAAGCGCCAGCTTCTCTGGAAACACCATATATTTT. It codes for CASSLSASFSGNTIYF.